The clone carrying this TCR beta chain was detected ten times or more. The entry originates in a study of regulatory T cells in long-lasting Graves disease. Time point specified: newly diagnosed GD, antithyroid drugs for less than 3 months. With RNA extracted from PBMCs as input, the TCR library was made. The authors built TCR beta libraries using iRepertoire HTBI primers and Arm-PCR of CDR3 regions. TCRdb re-called the multiplex PCR reads through MiXCR, storing one row per CDR3 protein. The sample lists about 540,000 distinct CDR3 sequences, approximately 12% occurring once. Per the germline V gene, CDR1 is SGHRS and CDR2 is YFSETQ. V gave up 4 bases and J gave up 6 bases; unmatched junction bases: 9. The CDR3 totals 14 residues. This sample also belongs to another study, concerning T cells in Graves' hyperthyroidism and ophthalmopathy. That publication notes: It was considered stable Graves' hyperthyroidism when ophthalmopathy did not progress within 18 months. Diagnoses were made from clinical symptoms, serum measures (thyroxine and TRAb), thyroid ultrasound and orbital computed tomography.

Sequencing used peripheral blood mononuclear cells (PBMCs), obtained at new diagnosis, from a patient treated with antithyroid drugs. This sequence joins TRBV5-1 and TRBJ2-7, with 8 bases aligning to TRBD1. The receptor's source is a man aged 25 to 40 with Graves disease. CDR3 DNA sequence: TGCGCCAGCAGCCCTGGACAGGGTGAAGTCGAGCAGTACTTC. It yields the protein CASSPGQGEVEQYF.